These 14 T cell receptor beta chains were sequenced from one sample in a study of CD8 T cells in Susac syndrome. Reverse transcription of 0.5 to 1 ug RNA was performed with random hexamers. TCRdb analysed the immunoSEQ multiplex PCR reads with MiXCR anew, one entry per CDR3 protein. Of about 180,000 distinct CDR3 sequences listed, nearly 97% were seen once; the top ten hold approximately 0.09%. Specimen: CD4+ T cells from PBMCs. These receptors were obtained from a human donor with multiple sclerosis.

The chain recombines TRBV20-1 with TRBJ1-6; D not resolved. CDR1 DFQATT and CDR2 SNEGSKA come from the germline V gene (reference sequence). CDR3 length: 12 residues. V dropped 2 bases and J dropped 13 bases, with 12 bases sitting between them. CDR3 in amino acids: CSARFASLPLHF. The CDR3 DNA sequence: TGCAGTGCTAGATTCGCTTCTTTGCCCCTCCACTTT.

For the CDR3, the DNA is TGTGCCATCAGTGAGTCAACAGATACGCAGTATTTT. Residues: CAISESTDTQYF. The V call is TRBV10-3, the J call TRBJ2-3; D is unresolved. The V and J ends lost 0 bases and 3 bases respectively, with 1 base between them. The CDR3 is 12 amino acids. Germline V gene data show CDR1 as ENHRY and CDR2 as SYGVKD.

The table lists this clonotype with a count of one. V is TRBV27 and J is TRBJ2-5; tentative D call: TRBD1 (6 bases). The length of the CDR3 is 14 residues. Germline loops: CDR1 MNHEY, CDR2 SMNVEV (reference sequence). Trimming stripped 4 bases from V and 5 bases from J, with 14 bases between. The CDR3 nucleotides are TGTGCCAGCAGTTCCGCCGGGACACGGGAGACCCAGTACTTC. Encoded protein: CASSSAGTRETQYF.

This rearrangement joins TRBV5-6 to TRBJ1-5, with no clear D. V dropped 0 bases and J dropped 5 bases, with 12 bases sitting between them. Germline values: CDR1 SGHDT, CDR2 YYEEEE. The CDR3 has 15 residues. DNA of the CDR3: TGTGCCAGCAGCTTGGGAGGGCGGGGTGATCAGCCCCAGCATTTT. The encoded protein is CASSLGGRGDQPQHF.

The chain joins TRBV9 to TRBJ1-6; D is possibly TRBD1 (5 bases). The CDR3 sequence is 17 residues long. The V and J ends lost 0 bases and 7 bases respectively, with 17 bases between them. Germline V gives CDR1 SGDLS, CDR2 YYNGEE. This CDR3 reads CASSVGRTPARNSPLHF. The CDR3, as DNA: TGTGCCAGCAGCGTAGGTAGGACACCCGCCCGGAATTCACCCCTCCACTTT.

The chain recombines TRBV2 with TRBJ1-2; D is unclear. Per the germline V gene, CDR1 is SNHLY and CDR2 is FYNNEI. Trimming shortened V by 0 bases and J by 4 bases, and 15 bases separated the two germline ends. CDR3 length: 16 residues. In nucleotides, the CDR3 is TGTGCCAGCAGTGAAGCGAGCCGGGGAGTTGGCTATGGCTACACCTTC. Translated, it gives CASSEASRGVGYGYTF.

This clonotype was seen a handful of times. This chain connects TRBV4-1 to TRBJ2-7; D is undetermined. Germline V gene lookup returns CDR1 MGHRA and CDR2 YSYEKL. This CDR3 comprises 14 residues. Trimming took 0 bases from V and 2 from J, leaving 8 bases between them. The CDR3 here is CASSQDHSTYEQYF. The CDR3, as DNA: TGCGCCAGCAGCCAAGATCACAGCACCTACGAGCAGTACTTC.

The CDR3 loop reads CAWKGTLNTEAFF. Written as DNA, the CDR3 is TGTGCCTGGAAGGGCACCTTGAACACTGAAGCTTTCTTT. The rearrangement uses TRBV30 and TRBJ1-1; no reliable D call. CDR3 length equals 13 residues. Germline V gene data show CDR1 as GTSNPN and CDR2 as SVGIG (reference sequence). With 4 bases removed from V and 0 bases from J, the gap between germline ends came to 9 bases.

This chain connects TRBV5-4 to TRBJ2-7; no clear D gene. CDR3 length: 14 amino acids. Trimming took off 3 bases at V and 9 bases at J, with 19 bases between the two ends. Germline CDR1 reads SGHNT; CDR2 reads YYREEE (reference sequence). This chain's CDR3 is CASSSDIGSTRQYF. The CDR3 DNA is TGTGCCAGCAGCTCCGACATCGGAAGTACGAGGCAGTACTTC.

This chain connects TRBV2 to TRBJ2-3, with 11 bases identical to TRBD2. The CDR3 covers 16 residues. Germline CDR1 is SNHLY and CDR2 is FYNNEI. Trimming cost V 4 bases and J 2 bases; bases outside gene matches: 5. The CDR3 nucleotides read TGTGCCAGCAGTGTCACGGGACTAGCGGACACAGATACGCAGTATTTT. Translated, it gives CASSVTGLADTDTQYF.

The chain couples TRBV3-1 to TRBJ2-5, with 12 bases aligning to TRBD1. The CDR3 is 16 amino acids. The V gene end was trimmed by 1 base and the J gene end by 5 bases; junction bases not matched to a gene: 5. Germline V lookup: CDR1 LGHDT, CDR2 YNNKEL (reference sequence). CDR3 DNA sequence: TGTGCCAGCAGCCAAGGTTGGGACAGGGGGCTTGAGACCCAGTACTTC. Amino acid sequence: CASSQGWDRGLETQYF.

This clonotype showed up just once. V and J are TRBV9 and TRBJ2-1; 8 nucleotides line up with TRBD2. CDR1 is SGDLS, CDR2 YYNGEE, per germline. The CDR3 extends over 15 amino acids. The ends lost 0 bases at V and 4 bases at J; junction bases unmatched: 3. The CDR3 reads CASSVGGGQYNEQFF. The CDR3 DNA reads as TGTGCCAGCAGCGTAGGCGGGGGGCAGTACAATGAGCAGTTCTTC.

The chain is built from TRBV7-2 and TRBJ2-3; D could derive from TRBD1 or TRBD2 (5 bases each). The CDR3 loop spans 13 amino acids. Looked up from germline, CDR1 is SGHTA and CDR2 is FQGNSA. Trimming took off 5 bases at V and 6 bases at J, with 12 bases between the two ends. The CDR3 loop reads CASSQGRSDTQYF. In nucleotides, the CDR3 is TGTGCCAGCAGCCAGGGACGGTCGGATACGCAGTATTTT.

V and J are TRBV5-1 and TRBJ2-1, with 8 bases that match TRBD1. The CDR3 loop spans 16 amino acids. The germline V gene has CDR1 SGHRS and CDR2 YFSETQ. J was trimmed by 7 bases and V by 4 bases; bases with no gene match: 13. The CDR3 nucleotides read TGCGCCAGCAGCCGGACAGGGCAGATGGGTAATAATGAGCAGTTCTTC. Amino acid sequence: CASSRTGQMGNNEQFF.